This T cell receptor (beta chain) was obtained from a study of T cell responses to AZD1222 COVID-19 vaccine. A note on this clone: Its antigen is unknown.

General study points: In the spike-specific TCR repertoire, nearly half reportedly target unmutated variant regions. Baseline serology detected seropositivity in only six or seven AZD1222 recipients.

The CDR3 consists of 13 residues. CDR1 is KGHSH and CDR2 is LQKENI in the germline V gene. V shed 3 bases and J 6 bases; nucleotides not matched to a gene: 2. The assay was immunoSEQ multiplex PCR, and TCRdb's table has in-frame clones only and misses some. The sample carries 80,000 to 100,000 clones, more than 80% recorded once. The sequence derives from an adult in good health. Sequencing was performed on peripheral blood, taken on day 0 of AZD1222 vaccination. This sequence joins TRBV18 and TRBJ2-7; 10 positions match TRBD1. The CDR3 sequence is CASSPGQGFEQYF. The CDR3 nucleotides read TGTGCCAGCTCACCGGGACAGGGGTTCGAGCAGTACTTC.